What follows are 8 T cell receptor beta chains derived from one specimen sequenced in a study of CXCR3-negative and CXCR3-positive naive CD8 T cells. UMI-tagged TRB cDNA libraries were built via 5' RACE. TCRdb reprocessed the 5' RACE reads, with one entry per CDR3 protein and no DNA. The sample table sets out about 50,000 distinct CDR3 sequences. Which antigens these TCRs recognize remains unknown. Whole-study findings and limits: TRB CDR3 hydrophobicity was greater in CXCR3-positive naive cells than in CXCR3-negative naive cells.

Sequencing used naive CXCR3+ CD8+ T cells from blood. The subset is: CD45RO-CCR7+CD27+CD95- naive CD8+ T cells expressing CXCR3 (TNR3+). Receptors were obtained from a human donor in good health. Some clones in this sample may be carry-over from other donors' samples.

The V and J genes are TRBV7-6 and TRBJ2-7; TCRdb's D call, TRBD1, is unchecked because there is no DNA. Germline V CDR1 and CDR2: SGHVS, FNYEAQ. The CDR3 totals 17 residues. The CDR3 protein is CASSLPRDRGFSHEQYF. Looking up the rest from reference TRBV7-6 and TRBJ2-7 gives the full variable domain: GAGVSQSPRYKVTKRGQDVALRCDPISGHVSLYWYRQALGQGPEFLTYFNYEAQQDKSGLPNDRFSAERPEGSISTLTIQRTEQRDSAMYRCASSLPRDRGFSHEQYFGPGTRLTVT.

V usage is TRBV20-1 and J usage is TRBJ2-5. Per germline, CDR1 DFQATT and CDR2 SNEGSKA (reference sequence). The length of the CDR3 is 15 residues. CDR3 protein: CSARDLRQGGETQYF.

The J gene is TRBJ2-3, the V gene TRBV27. This CDR3 has 14 amino acids. From germline, CDR1 is MNHEY and CDR2 SMNVEV (reference sequence). CDR3 in amino acids: CASSLFGVTDTQYF.

This chain connects TRBV4-2 to TRBJ2-7; TCRdb indicates TRBD1, and absent DNA this call remains unverified. CDR1 is LGHNA and CDR2 is YNFKEQ in the germline V gene. The CDR3 loop spans 14 amino acids. The CDR3 protein is CASSQEGVSYEQYF.

The J gene is TRBJ1-2, the V gene TRBV25-1; absent DNA, TCRdb's TRBD1 call cannot be checked. There are 12 residues in the CDR3. Germline CDR1 is MGHDK and CDR2 is SYGVNS. This CDR3 is CASSTAGNGYTF.

This rearrangement joins TRBV6-2 or TRBV6-3 to TRBJ1-2; the TCRdb call, TRBD1, lacks DNA for checking. This CDR3 region has 15 residues. Germline CDR1 MNHEY, CDR2 SVGEGT. The CDR3 sequence: CASRGGAQETYGYTF.

The genes are TRBV9 and TRBJ2-4; lacking DNA, the TRBD1 call made by TCRdb goes unchecked. Looked up from germline, CDR1 is SGDLS and CDR2 is YYNGEE. The CDR3 sequence is 12 residues long. CDR3 amino acids: CASGQGSYIQYF.

This chain connects TRBV7-3 to TRBJ2-1. The CDR3 contains 13 residues. The germline V gene encodes CDR1 SGHTA and CDR2 FQGTGA. The CDR3 is CASSQDGDNEQFF.